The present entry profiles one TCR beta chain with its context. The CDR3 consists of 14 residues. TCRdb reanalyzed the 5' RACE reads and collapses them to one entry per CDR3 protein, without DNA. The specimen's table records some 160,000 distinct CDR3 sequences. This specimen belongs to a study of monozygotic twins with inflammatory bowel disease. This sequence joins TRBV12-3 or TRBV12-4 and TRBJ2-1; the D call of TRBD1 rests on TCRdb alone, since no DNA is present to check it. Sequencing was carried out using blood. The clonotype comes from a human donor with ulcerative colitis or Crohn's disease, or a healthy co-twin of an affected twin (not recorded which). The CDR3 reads CASTLGDRDNEQFF.